This TCR beta chain was retrieved from a study of cytomegalovirus exposure and HLA in healthy donors. Whole-study results and caveats: Solely CMV serostatus was available to characterize immune exposure. Presence/absence analyses assumed roughly uniform sequencing depth across donors, which may not hold.

V was trimmed by 5 bases and J by 6 bases, leaving 14 bases between them. The CDR3 is 14 amino acids. Germline lookup yields CDR1 MNHEY and CDR2 SVGAGI. Primers for the PCR totalled 60 Vbeta and 13 Jbeta. Clones were sequenced by immunoSEQ multiplex PCR, and TCRdb holds only the in-frame ones, with some missing. The data hold about 140,000 clones, with 70% to 90% observed a single time. A remark on this clone: As yet, its antigen is unknown.

The receptor's source is a woman aged 40 to 50 in good health and CMV-seronegative. Material: PBMCs. The chain links TRBV6-5 to TRBJ1-5; the D gene is possibly TRBD1 (6 bases). As DNA, the CDR3 is TGTGCCAGCAGTCTGCAGGGGAGCGGTCAGCCCCAGCATTTT. As protein: CASSLQGSGQPQHF.